This entry concerns a single TCR beta chain. The CDR3 loop spans 16 amino acids. V lost 6 bases to trimming and J lost 4 bases, with 19 bases between them. Germline lookup yields CDR1 MNHEY and CDR2 SVGEGT. The sample is drawn from a study of T-cell reconstitution after alpha-beta-depleted transplantation in children. Library preparation (for TCRbeta) was performed with unique molecular identifiers. TCRdb used MiXCR to reprocess the PCR reads, holding one entry per CDR3 protein. Among about 340,000 distinct CDR3 sequences listed, 10% were seen once. Sample: PBMCs from the stem cell graft donor, taken from the stem cell graft. The TCR originated in a human donor who donated a stem cell graft to a child with acute lymphoblastic leukemia. The chain carries TRBV6-2 or TRBV6-3 and TRBJ2-1; D unresolved. The CDR3 loop is CASSPIPRLEYNEQFF. CDR3 nucleotides: TGTGCCAGCAGCCCCATTCCCCGGCTCGAATACAATGAGCAGTTCTTC.